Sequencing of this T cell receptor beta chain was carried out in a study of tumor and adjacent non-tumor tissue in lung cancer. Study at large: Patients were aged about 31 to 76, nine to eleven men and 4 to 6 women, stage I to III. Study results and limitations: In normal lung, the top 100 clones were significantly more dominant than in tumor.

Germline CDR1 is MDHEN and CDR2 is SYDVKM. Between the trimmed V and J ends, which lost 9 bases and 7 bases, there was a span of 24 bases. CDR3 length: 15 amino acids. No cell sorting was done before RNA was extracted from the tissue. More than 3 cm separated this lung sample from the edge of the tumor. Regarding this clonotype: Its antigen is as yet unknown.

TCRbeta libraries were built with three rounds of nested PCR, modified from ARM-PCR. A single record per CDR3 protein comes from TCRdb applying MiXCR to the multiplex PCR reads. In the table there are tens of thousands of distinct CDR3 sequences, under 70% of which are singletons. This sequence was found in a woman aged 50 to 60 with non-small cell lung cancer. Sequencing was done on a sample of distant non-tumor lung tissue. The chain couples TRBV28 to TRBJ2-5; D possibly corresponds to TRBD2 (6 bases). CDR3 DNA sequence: TGTGCCAGTAAGGTAACGGGAGACACCAAGAGGACCCAGTACTTC. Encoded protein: CASKVTGDTKRTQYF.